The entry that follows covers one T cell receptor (beta chain) sequence. Primers for the PCR totalled 60 Vbeta and 13 Jbeta. Profiling relied on immunoSEQ multiplex PCR, and the TCRdb table lists in-frame clones only, not all of them. The table shows 150,000 to 200,000 clones, with around 90% occurring only once. V was shortened by 8 bases and J by 2 bases, with 14 bases between the two germline ends. Germline V lookup: CDR1 MNHNS, CDR2 SASEGT. This CDR3 comprises 14 residues. This specimen belongs to a study of cytomegalovirus exposure and HLA in healthy donors. Sequencing was carried out using PBMCs. V usage is TRBV6-1 and J usage is TRBJ2-3; D call uncertain. The clonotype was recovered from a boy younger than 10 in good health and CMV-seronegative. The CDR3 loop reads CASFPERITDTQYF. In DNA, the CDR3 is TGTGCCAGCTTCCCTGAGAGGATCACAGATACGCAGTATTTT.